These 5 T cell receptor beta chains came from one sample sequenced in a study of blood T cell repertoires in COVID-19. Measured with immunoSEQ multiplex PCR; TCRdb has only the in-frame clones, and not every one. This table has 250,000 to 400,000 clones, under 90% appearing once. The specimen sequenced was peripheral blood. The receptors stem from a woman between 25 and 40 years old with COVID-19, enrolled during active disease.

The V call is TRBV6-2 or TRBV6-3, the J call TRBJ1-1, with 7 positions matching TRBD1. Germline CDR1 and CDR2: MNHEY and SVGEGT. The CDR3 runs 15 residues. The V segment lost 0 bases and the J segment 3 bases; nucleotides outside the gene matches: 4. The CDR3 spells CASSYSRQGDTEAFF. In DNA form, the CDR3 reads TGTGCCAGCAGTTACTCTCGGCAGGGGGACACTGAAGCTTTCTTT.

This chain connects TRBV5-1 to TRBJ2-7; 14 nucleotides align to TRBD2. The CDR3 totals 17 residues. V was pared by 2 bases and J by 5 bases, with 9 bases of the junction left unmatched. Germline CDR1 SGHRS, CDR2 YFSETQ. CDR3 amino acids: CASSFFNRGLAGDEQYF. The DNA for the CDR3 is TGCGCCAGCAGCTTTTTTAACCGGGGACTAGCGGGAGACGAGCAGTACTTC. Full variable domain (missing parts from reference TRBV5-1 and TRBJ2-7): KAGVTQTPRYLIKTRGQQVTLSCSPISGHRSVSWYQQTPGQGLQFLFEYFSETQRNKGNFPGRFSGRQFSNSRSEMNVSTLELGDSALYLCASSFFNRGLAGDEQYFGPGTRLTVT.

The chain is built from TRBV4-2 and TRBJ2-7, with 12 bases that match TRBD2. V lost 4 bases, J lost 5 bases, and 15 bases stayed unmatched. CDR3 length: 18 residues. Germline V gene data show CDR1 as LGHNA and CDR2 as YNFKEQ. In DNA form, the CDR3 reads TGTGCCAGCAGCCCCCGTCGACTAGCGGGAGTATTTGTCGACGAGCAGTACTTC. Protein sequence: CASSPRRLAGVFVDEQYF.

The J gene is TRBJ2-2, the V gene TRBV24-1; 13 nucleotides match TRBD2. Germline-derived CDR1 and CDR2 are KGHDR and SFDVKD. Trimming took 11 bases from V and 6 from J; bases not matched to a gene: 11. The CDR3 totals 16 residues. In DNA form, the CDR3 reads TGTGCCATCGGTGGGACTAGCGGGGCCCTCCCCGGGGAGCTGTTTTTT. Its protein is CAIGGTSGALPGELFF.

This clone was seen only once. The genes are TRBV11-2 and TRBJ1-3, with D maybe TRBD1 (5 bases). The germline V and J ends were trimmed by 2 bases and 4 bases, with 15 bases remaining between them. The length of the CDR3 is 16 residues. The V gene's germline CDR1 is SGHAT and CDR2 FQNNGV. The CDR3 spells CASSLTDRGLGNTIYF. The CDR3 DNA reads TGTGCCAGCAGCTTAACCGACCGGGGGTTGGGAAACACCATATATTTT.